What follows is one TCR beta chain and its context. The data were taken from a study of blood T cells in healthy people across ages. The use of a sample-barcoded 5' primer and a J-beta primer mix characterized a second PCR of roughly 6 to 11 cycles. A tag from a template-switch adaptor with 12 random nucleotides marked each cDNA molecule. TCRdb independently ran MiXCR on the 5' RACE reads; one entry per CDR3 protein. This sample has 1.5 million to 2 million distinct CDR3 sequences; over 25% occur once, and the top ten carry 7.7%. Germline V gene data show CDR1 as SGDLS and CDR2 as YYNGEE. The CDR3 sequence is 14 residues long.

This clonotype was obtained from a woman aged 25 to 39 in good health. Sequencing used blood. The rearrangement joins TRBV9 to TRBJ2-5, with a weak D call TRBD2 (5 bases). Near its end, the DNA agrees better with TRBJ2-7, so the J call may be wrong. The CDR3 sequence: CASSVSWAGYEQYF. The CDR3 bases are TGTGCCAGCAGCGTATCTTGGGCGGGCTACGAGCAGTACTTC.